This T cell receptor (beta chain) emerged from a study of shared clonotypes between healthy human individuals. Germline CDR1 reads PRHDT; CDR2 reads FYEKMQ (reference sequence). This CDR3 contains 14 residues. With V trimmed by 4 bases and J by 5 bases, 7 bases remained unmatched. Generated by immunoSEQ multiplex PCR, the TCRdb table keeps only in-frame clones and is missing some. The sample holds about 690,000 clones, less than 95% seen once. This clonotype originated in a man aged 18 to 30 in good health. Some clones in this sample may be carry-over from other donors' samples. The chain has TRBV13 and TRBJ2-5, with 7 nucleotides matching TRBD1. Source material: memory CD8+ T cells from PBMCs. Subset specified: CD45RO+ cells pooled with CCR7-negative TemRA cells. Here the CDR3 reads CASSSRGSGETQYF. The CDR3 bases are TGTGCCAGCAGCTCCAGGGGGTCGGGGGAGACCCAGTACTTC.